The sequence of this TCR beta chain was determined in a study of beta chain features in type 1 diabetes (dated by TCRdb to 2016 to 2019). Study-level background: Mean age, gender distribution, total cell number and subset yield were not different between patients and healthy donors. Regulatory and stem cell-like memory subsets were obtained from only 8 patients and about 8 healthy donors, while naive and central memory subsets were obtained from all 30 or so donors. A total of approximately 99,000,000 sorted cells were examined across all samples, and RNA yield correlated strongly with the number of cells per subset. In the study, recently diagnosed type 1 diabetes patients and matched healthy donors were compared on the TCRB repertoires of their sorted circulating CD4+ T cell subsets. Broader findings and caveats from the paper: Because the HLA sub-analyses included only small numbers of individuals, any influence of HLA type on TCRB rearrangement was left unresolved. The naive, central memory and regulatory TCRB repertoires appeared to resemble one another more closely among patients than among healthy donors. At VDJ recombination sites, patients with type 1 diabetes made fewer insertions and deleted more nucleotides, a pattern implying thymic rearrangement abnormalities. Type 1 diabetes patients showed a moderate but significant shortening of TCRB CDR3 length in all four CD4+ subsets. Because cDNA was sequenced instead of genomic DNA, highly expressing activated cells could be over-represented, though the groups showed no difference in activation or CD3 levels. Shorter templates might be favored by PCR, yet because patient and control samples were amplified and corrected together, any such skew would affect both groups equally.

A single peripheral blood draw of 95 to 150 mL on average was collected from each donor into heparinised tubes. A BD FACSAria II was used to sort naive, central memory, regulatory and stem cell-like memory CD4+ T cells with a panel that included CD45RO, CCR7, CD25, CD127, CD95 and CD27. All sorted populations exceeded 98% purity. PBMCs were isolated immediately by Lymphoprep density gradient centrifugation and stained directly without culture. So that batch effects would be minimized, each experiment stained and sorted samples in pairs, pairing one healthy donor with one patient. V is cut by 3 bases and J by 9 bases, and the space between the germline ends is 15 bases. From cysteine to phenylalanine, the CDR3 is 13 amino acids long. Just the 39-base CDR3 DNA is kept, in frame starting at base 1. Based on the germline V gene (reference sequence), the CDR1 and CDR2 sequences are GTSNPN and SVGIG. This clone was observed a handful of times. It lacks a known antigen. No qualities accompany the bases; no much larger clone lies one base away.

The High Capacity cDNA Reverse Transcription Kit was used to reverse transcribe all of the isolated RNA, meaning that expressed TCRB transcripts were what got sequenced. Deep immunoSEQ sequencing was applied to naive, central memory and regulatory T cell samples, giving an average of around 4 million total reads per sample. Sorted cells were lysed in RLT buffer, and RNA was extracted using DNase-treated RNeasy Micro or Mini kits according to cell number. Each cell subset was processed on its own to prevent cross-contamination, while patient and healthy donor samples were processed together. TCRB sequences were amplified from cDNA with the immunoSEQ multiplex PCR, producing 87-bp fragments spanning the CDR3 region. Sequencing of the amplicons was done on the Illumina HiSeq platform. For the original study's pipeline: PCR bias was corrected computationally using synthetic template baselines, and reads within Hamming distance 2 were collapsed, with unmergeable singletons discarded. Reads were aligned against IMGT to assign V, D and J genes, CDR3 length and insertions or deletions at six rearrangement sites. Within each subset, clonotype counts were normalized to sorted cell number, after which true diversity and Gini coefficients were computed with the tcR R package. The overlap coefficient, calculated on TCRB nucleotide sequences, was used to measure repertoire sharing. Out-of-frame TCRB sequences from naive cells were analyzed as a proxy for the pre-selection repertoire. In its TCRdb copy, this immuneACCESS table keeps in-frame sequences only and misses some clones. Where compared with another copy, unresolved V genes explain less than half of these, and the others have no known cause. V and J calls and clone size follow that table, whereas D and trimming were derived from the DNA. This sample holds roughly 400,000 clones; around 16% were observed only once. The ten largest make up about 0.02% of the sample.

What was sequenced was naive CD4+ T cells from blood. The sample's cell subset or site label, decoded: true naive CD4+ T cells. This sequence originates from a young woman in good health. The chain links TRBV30 with TRBJ1-5, and TRBD1 may be the D gene, going by 6 matching bases. The nucleotides read TGTGCCTGGAGGGGAGGGGGAAGAGGGCCCCAGCATTTT. It translates to CAWRGGGRGPQHF.